This entry lists 24 T cell receptor beta chains sequenced from one sample in a study of cytomegalovirus exposure and HLA in healthy donors (TCRdb year 2017). The method was the immunoSEQ multiplex PCR assay. A mixture of 60 forward primers for TCR Vbeta segments and 13 reverse primers for TCR Jbeta segments was used in the multiplex PCR. This is the immuneACCESS table as TCRdb keeps it, with only in-frame sequences that have V and J called. A part of the clones is gone; compared with another copy, unresolved V genes explain less than half, and the rest is unexplained. The sample table records 150,000 to 200,000 clones; roughly 74% of these occur just once. Jointly, the top ten make up roughly 10% of the sample. The sequenced material came from PBMCs. These receptors all come from a man between 18 and 29 years old in good health and CMV-seropositive.

The CDR3 here is CASNQRGLSGANVLTF. In DNA, the CDR3 is TGTGCCAGCAACCAGCGGGGGCTCTCTGGGGCCAACGTCCTGACTTTC. The chain uses TRBV28 and TRBJ2-6, with TRBD2 identical over 8 bases. V was pared by 7 bases and J by 0 bases, with 5 bases of the junction left unmatched. The CDR3 totals 16 residues. Germline V gives CDR1 MDHEN, CDR2 SYDVKM.

The rearrangement uses TRBV27 and TRBJ2-1, with D perhaps TRBD1 (6 bases). The CDR3 runs to 13 residues. Trimming took 6 bases from V and 6 from J, leaving 12 bases between them. The germline V gene encodes CDR1 MNHEY and CDR2 SMNVEV (reference sequence). This chain's CDR3 is CASSAPTGNEQFF. The CDR3 DNA is TGTGCCAGCAGCGCCCCGACAGGCAATGAGCAGTTCTTC.

This clone was seen a few times. The chain links TRBV6-1 to TRBJ2-7; 11 bases align to TRBD2. This CDR3 contains 15 residues. V lost 6 bases and J lost 3; bases outside the gene matches: 7. Germline values: CDR1 MNHNS, CDR2 SASEGT. The CDR3 bases are TGTGCCAGCAGAGCGACTAGCGGGAAACGCTACGAGCAGTACTTC. The encoded protein is CASRATSGKRYEQYF.

This clone appeared a few times. CDR3 in amino acids: CASMSNTQYF. The CDR3, as DNA: TGTGCCAGCATGTCAAATACGCAGTATTTT. This chain links TRBV28 with TRBJ2-3; no clear D gene. The CDR3 length is 10 residues. With 7 bases removed from V and 7 bases from J, the gap between germline ends came to 6 bases. CDR1 and CDR2 from the germline V gene are MDHEN and SYDVKM.

V is TRBV27 and J is TRBJ2-2; 10 bases line up with TRBD1. V was pared by 2 bases and J by 6 bases, with 9 bases of the junction left unmatched. There are 17 residues in the CDR3. Germline V gene lookup returns CDR1 MNHEY and CDR2 SMNVEV (reference sequence). This chain's CDR3 is CASSLQRGTGVSGELFF. The CDR3 DNA sequence: TGTGCCAGCAGTTTACAGCGCGGGACAGGGGTCTCCGGGGAGCTGTTTTTT.

The CDR3 region is CASSYLAAGTQYF. The CDR3 DNA reads as TGTGCCAGCAGCTATCTCGCTGCGGGGACCCAGTACTTC. The gene calls are TRBV7-9 and TRBJ2-5; the D gene is possibly TRBD2 (5 bases). The length of the CDR3 is 13 residues. Trimming stripped 4 bases from V and 7 bases from J, with 13 bases between. The germline CDR1 and CDR2 sequences are SEHNR and FQNEAQ (reference sequence).

The chain carries TRBV21-1 and TRBJ1-4; the table's D gene call, TRBD1, was not cross checked with the DNA. TRBV21-1 is a known pseudogene. The CDR3 sequence is 16 residues long. CDR3: CASSPTGRAYNEKLFF. The CDR3 nucleotides are TGTGCCAGCAGCCCAACAGGTCGAGCTTATAATGAAAAACTGTTTTTT.

V and J are TRBV10-3 and TRBJ2-1; possible D gene TRBD2, 6 bases. There are 16 residues in the CDR3. V dropped 4 bases and J dropped 7 bases, with 20 bases sitting between them. Per germline, CDR1 ENHRY and CDR2 SYGVKD. The CDR3 reads CAISAHGSTAGNEQFF. Written as DNA, the CDR3 is TGTGCCATCAGTGCCCACGGGAGTACGGCGGGGAATGAGCAGTTCTTC.

This clone came up a few times. The chain links TRBV30 to TRBJ1-2, with a tentative D call TRBD1 (5 bases). The CDR3 is 16 amino acids. Germline V gene data show CDR1 as GTSNPN and CDR2 as SVGIG (reference sequence). V lost 0 bases to trimming and J lost 5 bases, with 19 bases between them. CDR3 protein: CAWSVEHSPGEYGYTF. CDR3 bases: TGTGCCTGGAGTGTAGAGCATTCCCCGGGGGAGTATGGCTACACCTTC.

The chain links TRBV5-1 to TRBJ2-7; TRBD2 matches at 12 bases. Germline CDR1 SGHRS, CDR2 YFSETQ. CDR3 length: 15 amino acids. Germline trimming cut 0 bases from V and 3 bases from J; bases unmatched to any gene: 1. CDR3 sequence: CASSLGLAGDYEQYF. CDR3 DNA sequence: TGCGCCAGCAGCTTGGGACTAGCGGGAGACTACGAGCAGTACTTC.

The V and J genes are TRBV7-2 and TRBJ2-7; 7 bases agree with TRBD2. Germline V gene lookup returns CDR1 SGHTA and CDR2 FQGNSA. The CDR3 length is 16 residues. J lost 2 bases, V lost 6 bases, and 13 bases had no gene match. In DNA, the CDR3 is TGTGCCAGCAGTTACCCCCCGGGGGGAGGGCCCTACGAGCAGTACTTC. Translation: CASSYPPGGGPYEQYF.

This clone was seen a few times. This sequence joins TRBV5-1 and TRBJ2-3; maybe TRBD1 (5 bases). CDR3 length: 15 residues. Germline lookup yields CDR1 SGHRS and CDR2 YFSETQ. Trimming took 1 base from V and 6 from J, leaving 15 bases between them. CDR3 residues: CASSLTGNPLDTQYF. Here the CDR3 DNA reads TGCGCCAGCAGCTTGACAGGAAATCCTCTGGATACGCAGTATTTT. Variable domain in full (rest from reference TRBV5-1 and TRBJ2-3): KAGVTQTPRYLIKTRGQQVTLSCSPISGHRSVSWYQQTPGQGLQFLFEYFSETQRNKGNFPGRFSGRQFSNSRSEMNVSTLELGDSALYLCASSLTGNPLDTQYFGPGTRLTVL.

The V call is TRBV5-4, the J call TRBJ2-3; D possibly corresponds to TRBD2 (6 bases). The ends were cut back, 2 bases at V and 2 bases at J, with 15 bases in the middle. CDR1 and CDR2 from the germline V gene are SGHNT and YYREEE (reference sequence). This CDR3 is built from 16 residues. The CDR3 bases are TGTGCCAGCAGCTTTATCAGTAGCGGCTCCACAGATACGCAGTATTTT. Translating gives CASSFISSGSTDTQYF.

This clone appeared a few times. CDR3 protein: CASSQDLVRETQYF. In DNA, the CDR3 is TGTGCCAGCAGCCAAGATCTAGTGCGAGAGACCCAGTACTTC. The gene calls are TRBV14 and TRBJ2-5; D remains ambiguous. The CDR3 contains 14 residues. V was cut by 0 bases and J by 4 bases, with 9 bases left in between. CDR1 SGHDN and CDR2 FVKESK come from the germline V gene.

The chain couples TRBV4-2 to TRBJ2-2, with 8 bases identical to TRBD2. The CDR3 sequence is 14 residues long. V shed 3 bases, J shed 5 bases, and the junction held 2 bases outside the gene matches. Germline lookup yields CDR1 LGHNA and CDR2 YNFKEQ. CDR3 coding DNA: TGTGCCAGCAGCCATCCTAGCGGGACCGGGGAGCTGTTTTTT. This codes for CASSHPSGTGELFF.

V gene TRBV2 combines with J gene TRBJ1-2; tentatively, D is TRBD1 (5 bases). The CDR3 is 13 amino acids. Per the germline V gene, CDR1 is SNHLY and CDR2 is FYNNEI. The germline V and J ends were trimmed by 3 bases and 3 bases, with 8 bases remaining between them. The CDR3: CASSDRAHYGYTF. CDR3 nucleotide sequence: TGTGCCAGCAGTGACAGGGCGCACTATGGCTACACCTTC.

V gene TRBV2 combines with J gene TRBJ2-7, with 9 bases lining up with TRBD2. The CDR3 covers 18 residues. Trimming cost V 5 bases and J 4 bases; bases outside gene matches: 18. Germline assignment: CDR1 SNHLY and CDR2 FYNNEI. The CDR3 nucleotides read TGTGCCAGCAGTACTAACGTTGGTAGCGGGAGTTCAGGATACGAGCAGTACTTC. Residues: CASSTNVGSGSSGYEQYF. Looking up the rest from reference TRBV2 and TRBJ2-7 gives the full variable domain: EPEVTQTPSHQVTQMGQEVILRCVPISNHLYFYWYRQILGQKVEFLVSFYNNEISEKSEIFDDQFSVERPDGSNFTLKIRSTKLEDSAMYFCASSTNVGSGSSGYEQYFGPGTRLTVT.

This chain connects TRBV21-1 to TRBJ1-1; TRBD1 is the table's D call, not checked against the DNA. TRBV21-1 is a pseudogene segment. The length of the CDR3 is 14 residues. The CDR3 here is CASSSPQGNTEAFF. In DNA form, the CDR3 reads TGTGCCAGCAGCAGCCCACAGGGTAACACTGAAGCTTTCTTT.

The chain employs TRBV28 and TRBJ2-5; 7 bases are a match to TRBD1. Trimming removed 7 bases from V and 2 bases from J; junction bases left unmatched: 4. Germline values: CDR1 MDHEN, CDR2 SYDVKM. This CDR3 is 13 amino acids long. The CDR3 is CASKPGQQETQYF. CDR3 nucleotides: TGTGCCAGCAAACCGGGACAGCAAGAGACCCAGTACTTC.

The chain recombines TRBV19 with TRBJ1-1; D is undetermined. The CDR3 contains 15 residues. Germline-derived CDR1 and CDR2 are LNHDA and SQIVND (reference sequence). The germline V and J ends were trimmed by 3 bases and 1 base, with 12 bases remaining between them. The CDR3 sequence is CASSMHRSPNTEAFF. For the CDR3, the DNA is TGTGCCAGTAGTATGCATCGGTCCCCGAACACTGAAGCTTTCTTT.

A few counts support this clone. V usage is TRBV19 and J usage is TRBJ2-7; D remains ambiguous. The V and J ends lost 3 bases and 0 bases respectively, with 9 bases between them. Germline V gives CDR1 LNHDA, CDR2 SQIVND (reference sequence). This CDR3 contains 14 residues. The CDR3 nucleotides are TGTGCCAGTAGTATCACGAGAGGCTCCTACGAGCAGTACTTC. It codes for CASSITRGSYEQYF. The full variable domain, completed using reference TRBV19 and TRBJ2-7, is DGGITQSPKYLFRKEGQNVTLSCEQNLNHDAMYWYRQDPGQGLRLIYYSQIVNDFQKGDIAEGYSVSREKKESFPLTVTSAQKNPTAFYLCASSITRGSYEQYFGPGTRLTVT.

The CDR3, as DNA: TGTGCCAGCAGTTTAAGGGGGACTAGCGGGAGGAACGAGCAGTACTTC. Translation gives CASSLRGTSGRNEQYF. The rearrangement links TRBV27 to TRBJ2-7; 15 nucleotides agree with TRBD2. Per germline, CDR1 MNHEY and CDR2 SMNVEV (reference sequence). J lost 5 bases, V lost 2 bases, and 4 bases had no gene match. This CDR3 region has 16 residues.

The genes are TRBV2 and TRBJ1-5; D is undetermined. Trimming removed 4 bases at V and 7 bases at J, with 11 bases between. This CDR3 region has 13 residues. Looked up from germline, CDR1 is SNHLY and CDR2 is FYNNEI. The CDR3 region is CASSGTAGQPQHF. For the CDR3, the DNA is TGTGCCAGCAGTGGGACCGCGGGGCAGCCCCAGCATTTT.

The V gene is TRBV7-9, the J gene TRBJ2-5; possibly TRBD2 for D (5 bases). The closer fit of TRBJ2-7 to the DNA end suggests the J call may be wrong. Looked up from germline, CDR1 is SEHNR and CDR2 is FQNEAQ (reference sequence). The CDR3 is made up of 14 amino acids. CDR3 residues: CASRPSGTSYEQYF. The CDR3 coding sequence is TGTGCCAGCAGACCCAGCGGAACCTCCTACGAGCAGTACTTC.